This TCR beta chain was identified in a study of cytomegalovirus exposure and HLA in healthy donors. Study background: T cells numbering around 180 million yielded more than 95 million unique TCR beta sequences in an earlier analysis.

The PCR employed 60 Vbeta primers together with 13 Jbeta primers. Sequencing was performed with immunoSEQ multiplex PCR; in TCRdb, only in-frame clones are kept and a portion is missing. The sample contains under 200,000 clones, approximately 78% of which appear only once. Notes on the study in general: Sequencing depth across donors, presence/absence analyses assumed, was roughly uniform.

For this clone: Its specificity is unknown.

The germline CDR1 and CDR2 sequences are SGHTA and FQGNSA. The V gene lost 4 bases and the J gene lost 8 bases, with 6 bases spanning the gap. There are 11 residues in the CDR3. The sequenced material came from PBMCs. This sequence joins TRBV7-2 and TRBJ2-1; D is uncertain. The sequence derives from a woman in her late teens or twenties in good health and CMV-seronegative. Here the CDR3 reads CASSSLYEQFF. The CDR3 nucleotides read TGTGCCAGCAGCTCCCTCTATGAGCAGTTCTTC.